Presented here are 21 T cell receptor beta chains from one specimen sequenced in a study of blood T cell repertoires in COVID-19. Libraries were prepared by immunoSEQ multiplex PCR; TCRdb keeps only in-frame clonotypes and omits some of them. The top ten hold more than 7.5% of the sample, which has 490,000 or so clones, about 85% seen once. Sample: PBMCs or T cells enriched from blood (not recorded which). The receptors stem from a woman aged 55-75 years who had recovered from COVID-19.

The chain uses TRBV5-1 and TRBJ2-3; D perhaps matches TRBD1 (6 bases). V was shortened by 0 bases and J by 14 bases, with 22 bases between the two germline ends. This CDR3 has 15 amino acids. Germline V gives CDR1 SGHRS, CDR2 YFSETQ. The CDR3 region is CASSLAQVLGAITYF. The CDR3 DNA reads TGCGCCAGCAGCTTGGCCCAAGTTTTGGGGGCAATAACGTATTTT.

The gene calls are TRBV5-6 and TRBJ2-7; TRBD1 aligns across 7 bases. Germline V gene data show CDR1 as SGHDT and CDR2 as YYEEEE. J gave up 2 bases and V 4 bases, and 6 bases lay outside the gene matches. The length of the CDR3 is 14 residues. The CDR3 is CASSPGTVAYEQYV. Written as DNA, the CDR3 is TGTGCCAGCAGCCCGGGGACAGTAGCCTACGAGCAGTACGTC.

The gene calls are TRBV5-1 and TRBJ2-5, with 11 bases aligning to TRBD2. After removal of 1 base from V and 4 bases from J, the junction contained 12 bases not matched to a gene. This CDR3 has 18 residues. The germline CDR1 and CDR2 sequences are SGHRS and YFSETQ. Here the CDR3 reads CASSLTLAGGRRTETQYF. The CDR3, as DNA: TGCGCCAGCAGCTTGACCTTAGCGGGGGGGCGACGGACAGAGACCCAGTACTTC.

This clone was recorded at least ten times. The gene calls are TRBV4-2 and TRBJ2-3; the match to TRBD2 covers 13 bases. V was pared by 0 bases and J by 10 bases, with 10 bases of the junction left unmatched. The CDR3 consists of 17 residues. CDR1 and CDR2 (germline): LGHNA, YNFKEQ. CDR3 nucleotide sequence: TGTGCCAGCAGCCAAGATACTAGCGGGGGGGCCTATCGGCCGCAGTATTTT. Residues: CASSQDTSGGAYRPQYF.

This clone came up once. CDR3 coding DNA: TGTGCCAGCAGCTTAGGCCGGTCAGGGGGCGTCTATGGCTACACCTTC. It codes for CASSLGRSGGVYGYTF. This chain connects TRBV13 to TRBJ1-2, with TRBD1 matching over 8 bases. Per the germline V gene, CDR1 is PRHDT and CDR2 is FYEKMQ (reference sequence). The CDR3 has 16 amino acids. V was pared by 0 bases and J by 4 bases, with 7 bases of the junction left unmatched. Filled out from reference TRBV13 and TRBJ1-2, the complete variable domain reads AAGVIQSPRHLIKEKRETATLKCYPIPRHDTVYWYQQGPGQDPQFLISFYEKMQSDKGSIPDRFSAQQFSDYHSELNMSSLELGDSALYFCASSLGRSGGVYGYTFGSGTRLTVV.

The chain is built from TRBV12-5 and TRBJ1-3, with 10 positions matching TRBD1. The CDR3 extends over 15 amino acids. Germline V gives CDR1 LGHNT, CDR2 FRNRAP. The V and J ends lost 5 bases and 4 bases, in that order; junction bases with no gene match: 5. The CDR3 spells CASGPGTGEGNTIYF. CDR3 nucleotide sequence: TGTGCTAGTGGTCCCGGGACAGGGGAAGGAAACACCATATATTTT.

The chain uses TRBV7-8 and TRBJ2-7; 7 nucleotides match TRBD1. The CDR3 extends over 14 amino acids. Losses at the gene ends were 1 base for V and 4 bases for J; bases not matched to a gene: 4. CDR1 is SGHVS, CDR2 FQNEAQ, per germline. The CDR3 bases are TGTGCCAGCAGCTTAGGCTCGACAGGGTACGAGCAGTACGTC. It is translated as CASSLGSTGYEQYV.

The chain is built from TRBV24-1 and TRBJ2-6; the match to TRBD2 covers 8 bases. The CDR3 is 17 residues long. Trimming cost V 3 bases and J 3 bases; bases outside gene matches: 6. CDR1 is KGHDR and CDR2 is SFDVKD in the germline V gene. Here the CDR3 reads CATSDHGGAGGANVLTF. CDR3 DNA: TGTGCCACCAGTGATCACGGGGGGGCTGGTGGGGCCAACGTCCTGACTTTC.

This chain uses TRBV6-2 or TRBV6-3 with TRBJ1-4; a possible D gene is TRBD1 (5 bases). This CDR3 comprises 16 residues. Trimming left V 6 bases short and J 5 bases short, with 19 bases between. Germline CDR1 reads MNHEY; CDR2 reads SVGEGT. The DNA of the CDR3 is TGTGCCAGCAGCCACCCTCCAAGGACACCGAATGAAAAACTGTTTTTT. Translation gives CASSHPPRTPNEKLFF.

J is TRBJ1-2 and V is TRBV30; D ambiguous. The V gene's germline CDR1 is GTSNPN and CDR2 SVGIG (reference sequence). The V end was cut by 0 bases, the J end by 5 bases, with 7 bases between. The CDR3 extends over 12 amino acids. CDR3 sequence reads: CAWSVRDYGYTF. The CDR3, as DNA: TGTGCCTGGAGTGTACGAGATTATGGCTACACCTTC.

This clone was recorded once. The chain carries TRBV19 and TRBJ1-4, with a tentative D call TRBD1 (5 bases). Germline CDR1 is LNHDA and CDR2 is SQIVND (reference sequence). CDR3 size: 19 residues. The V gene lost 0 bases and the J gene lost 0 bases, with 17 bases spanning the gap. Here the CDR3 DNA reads TGTGCCAGTAGTATAGAGGGGCAACCCTTACGAGCAACTAATGAAAAACTGTTTTTT. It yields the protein CASSIEGQPLRATNEKLFF.

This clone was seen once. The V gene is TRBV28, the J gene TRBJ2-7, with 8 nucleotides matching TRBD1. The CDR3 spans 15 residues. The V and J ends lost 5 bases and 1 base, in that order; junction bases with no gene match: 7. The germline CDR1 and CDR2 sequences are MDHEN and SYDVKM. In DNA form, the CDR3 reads TGTGCCAGCAGTCCCCCGGGACAGGCTTCCTACGAGCAGTACTTC. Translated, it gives CASSPPGQASYEQYF.

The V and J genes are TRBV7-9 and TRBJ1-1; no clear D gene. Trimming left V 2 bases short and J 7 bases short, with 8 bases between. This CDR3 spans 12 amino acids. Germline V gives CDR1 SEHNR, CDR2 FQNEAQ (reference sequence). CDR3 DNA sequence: TGTGCCAGCAGCTTATCCGAGGGTGAAGCTTTCTTT. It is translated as CASSLSEGEAFF.

The CDR3 region is CATSDPGLGVDNEQFF. The CDR3 DNA follows: TGTGCCACCAGTGATCCGGGACTAGGAGTTGACAATGAGCAGTTCTTC. This chain uses TRBV24-1 with TRBJ2-1, with TRBD2 matching 8 bases. The CDR3 loop spans 16 amino acids. Germline lookup yields CDR1 KGHDR and CDR2 SFDVKD. With V trimmed by 3 bases and J by 5 bases, 8 bases remained unmatched.

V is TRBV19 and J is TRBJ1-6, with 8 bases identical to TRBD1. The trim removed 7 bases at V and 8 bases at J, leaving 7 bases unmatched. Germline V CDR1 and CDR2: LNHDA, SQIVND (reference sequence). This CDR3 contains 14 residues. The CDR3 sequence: CASKADRVDSPLHF. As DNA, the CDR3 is TGTGCCAGTAAAGCGGACAGGGTGGATTCACCCCTCCACTTT.

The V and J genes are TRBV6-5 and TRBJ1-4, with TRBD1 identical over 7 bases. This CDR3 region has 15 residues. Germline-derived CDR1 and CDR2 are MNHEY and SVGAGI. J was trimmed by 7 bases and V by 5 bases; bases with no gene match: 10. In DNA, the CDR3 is TGTGCCAGCAGTCCTGGAGGGGGCATGAGTGAAAAACTGTTTTTT. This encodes CASSPGGGMSEKLFF.

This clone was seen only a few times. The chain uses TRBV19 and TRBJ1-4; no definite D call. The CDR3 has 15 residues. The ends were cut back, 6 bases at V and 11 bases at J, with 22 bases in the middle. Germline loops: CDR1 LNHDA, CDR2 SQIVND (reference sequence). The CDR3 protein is CASSLKEGPGRKLFF. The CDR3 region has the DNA TGTGCCAGTAGCCTAAAGGAGGGCCCCGGGCGGAAACTGTTTTTT.

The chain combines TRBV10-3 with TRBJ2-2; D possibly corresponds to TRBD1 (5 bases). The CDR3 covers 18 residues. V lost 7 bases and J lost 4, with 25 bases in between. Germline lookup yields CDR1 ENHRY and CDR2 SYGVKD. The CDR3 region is CAINRAERSKGPTGELFF. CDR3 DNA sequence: TGTGCCATCAATAGGGCAGAGCGAAGTAAGGGGCCCACCGGGGAGCTGTTTTTT.

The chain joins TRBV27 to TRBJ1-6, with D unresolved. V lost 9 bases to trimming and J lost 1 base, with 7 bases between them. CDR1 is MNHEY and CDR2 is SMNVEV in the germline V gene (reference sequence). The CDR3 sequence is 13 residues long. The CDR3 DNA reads TGTGCCAGTACCGGGTCCTATAATTCACCCCTCCACTTT. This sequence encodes CASTGSYNSPLHF.

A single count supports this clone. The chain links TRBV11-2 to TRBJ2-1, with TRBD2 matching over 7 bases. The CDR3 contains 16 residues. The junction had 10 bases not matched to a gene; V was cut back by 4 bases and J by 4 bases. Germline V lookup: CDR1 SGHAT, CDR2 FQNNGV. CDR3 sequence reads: CASSSKPQAGYNEQFF. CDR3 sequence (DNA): TGTGCCAGCAGCTCCAAGCCCCAAGCGGGGTACAATGAGCAGTTCTTC.

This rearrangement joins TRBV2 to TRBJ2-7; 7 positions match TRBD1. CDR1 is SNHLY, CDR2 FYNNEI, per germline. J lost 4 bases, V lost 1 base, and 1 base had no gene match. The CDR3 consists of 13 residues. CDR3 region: CASSEGDRYEQYV. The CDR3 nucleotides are TGTGCCAGCAGTGAAGGGGACAGATACGAGCAGTACGTC.